This entry concerns a single TCR beta chain. The sample originates from a study of blood T cell repertoires in COVID-19. Original processing notes: Amplifying reference gene primers gave estimates of nucleated cell counts. The table came from immunoSEQ multiplex PCR; TCRdb's copy has only in-frame clones and leaves some out. V, J and clone size reflect that table, while D and trimming were determined from the DNA. The table includes under 400,000 clones, roughly 90% detected once. After removal of 1 base from V and 7 bases from J, the junction contained 4 bases not matched to a gene. CDR1 and CDR2 from the germline V gene are SGHDN and FVKESK. The CDR3 spans 16 residues.

The TCR originated in a woman aged 30 to 39 with COVID-19, enrolled during active disease. The sample comprised peripheral blood. The chain is built from TRBV14 and TRBJ2-1, with 13 positions matching TRBD2. The chain's CDR3 is CASSQAGLAGFNEQFF. The CDR3 DNA sequence: TGTGCCAGCAGCCAAGCGGGACTAGCGGGGTTTAATGAGCAGTTCTTC.